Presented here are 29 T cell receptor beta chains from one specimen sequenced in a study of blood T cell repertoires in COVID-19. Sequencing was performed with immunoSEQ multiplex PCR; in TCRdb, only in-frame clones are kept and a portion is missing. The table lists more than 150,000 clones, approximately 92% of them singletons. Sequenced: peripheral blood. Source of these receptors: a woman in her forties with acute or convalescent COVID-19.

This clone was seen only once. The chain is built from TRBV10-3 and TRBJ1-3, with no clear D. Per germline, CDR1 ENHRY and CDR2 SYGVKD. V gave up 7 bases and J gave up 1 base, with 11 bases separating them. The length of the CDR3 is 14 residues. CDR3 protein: CAINDQESGNTIYF. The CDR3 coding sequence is TGTGCCATCAATGACCAGGAATCTGGAAACACCATATATTTT.

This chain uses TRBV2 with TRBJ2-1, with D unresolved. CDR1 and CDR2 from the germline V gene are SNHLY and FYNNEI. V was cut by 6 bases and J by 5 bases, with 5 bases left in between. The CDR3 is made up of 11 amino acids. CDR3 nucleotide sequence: TGTGCCAGCAGCCGGGACAATGAGCAGTTCTTC. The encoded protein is CASSRDNEQFF.

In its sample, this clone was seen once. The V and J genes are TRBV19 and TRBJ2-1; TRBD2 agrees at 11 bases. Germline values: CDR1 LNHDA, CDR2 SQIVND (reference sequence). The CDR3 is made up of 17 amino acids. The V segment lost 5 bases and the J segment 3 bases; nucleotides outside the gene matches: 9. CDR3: CASSVFSGGAIYNEQFF. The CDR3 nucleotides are TGTGCCAGTAGTGTTTTTAGCGGGGGGGCCATCTACAATGAGCAGTTCTTC.

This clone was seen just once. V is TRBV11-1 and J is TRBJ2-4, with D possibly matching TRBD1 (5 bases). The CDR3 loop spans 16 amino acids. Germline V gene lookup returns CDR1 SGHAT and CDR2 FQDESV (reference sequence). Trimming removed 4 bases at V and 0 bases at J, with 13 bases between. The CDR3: CASSSTAREAKNIQYF. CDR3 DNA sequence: TGTGCCAGCAGCTCTACCGCCAGGGAAGCCAAAAACATTCAGTACTTC. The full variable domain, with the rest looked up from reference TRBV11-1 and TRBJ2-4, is EAEVAQSPRYKITEKSQAVAFWCDPISGHATLYWYRQILGQGPELLVQFQDESVVDDSQLPKDRFSAERLKGVDSTLKIQPAELGDSAMYLCASSSTAREAKNIQYFGAGTRLSVL.

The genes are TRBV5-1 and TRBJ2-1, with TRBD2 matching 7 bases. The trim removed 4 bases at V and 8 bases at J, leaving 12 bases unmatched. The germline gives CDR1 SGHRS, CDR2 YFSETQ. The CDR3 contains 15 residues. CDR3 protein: CASSRGTISNHEQFF. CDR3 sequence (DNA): TGCGCCAGCAGCCGGGGGACTATTTCCAACCATGAGCAGTTCTTC.

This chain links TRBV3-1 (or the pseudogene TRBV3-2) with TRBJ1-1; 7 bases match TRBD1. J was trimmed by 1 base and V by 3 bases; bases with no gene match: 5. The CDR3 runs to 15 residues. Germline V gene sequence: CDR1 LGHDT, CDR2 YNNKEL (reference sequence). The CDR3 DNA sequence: TGTGCCAGCAGCCAGGGAACAGGGGCGAACACTGAAGCTTTCTTT. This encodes CASSQGTGANTEAFF.

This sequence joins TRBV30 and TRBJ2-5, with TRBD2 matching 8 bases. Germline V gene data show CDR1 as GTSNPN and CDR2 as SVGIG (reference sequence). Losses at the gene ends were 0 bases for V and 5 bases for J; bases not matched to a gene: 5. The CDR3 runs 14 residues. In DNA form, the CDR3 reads TGTGCCTGGAGTGTACAAGGCGGGAGGGAGACCCAGTACTTC. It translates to CAWSVQGGRETQYF. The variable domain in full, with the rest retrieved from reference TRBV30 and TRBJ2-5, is SQTIHQWPATLVQPVGSPLSLECTVEGTSNPNLYWYRQAAGRGLQLLFYSVGIGQISSEVPQNLSASRPQDRQFILSSKKLLLSDSGFYLCAWSVQGGRETQYFGPGTRLLVL.

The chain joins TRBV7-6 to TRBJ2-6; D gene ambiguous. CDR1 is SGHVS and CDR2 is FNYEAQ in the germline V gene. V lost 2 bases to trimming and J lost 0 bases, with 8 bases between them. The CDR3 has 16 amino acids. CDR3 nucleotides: TGTGCCAGCAGCTTACTCGGTCTCTCTGGGGCCAACGTCCTGACTTTC. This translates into CASSLLGLSGANVLTF.

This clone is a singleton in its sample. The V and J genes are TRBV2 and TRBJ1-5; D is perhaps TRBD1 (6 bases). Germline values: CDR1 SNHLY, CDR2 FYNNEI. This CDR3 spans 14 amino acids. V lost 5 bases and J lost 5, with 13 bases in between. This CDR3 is CASSQDRLDQPQHF. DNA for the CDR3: TGTGCCAGCAGTCAAGACAGGCTCGATCAGCCCCAGCATTTT.

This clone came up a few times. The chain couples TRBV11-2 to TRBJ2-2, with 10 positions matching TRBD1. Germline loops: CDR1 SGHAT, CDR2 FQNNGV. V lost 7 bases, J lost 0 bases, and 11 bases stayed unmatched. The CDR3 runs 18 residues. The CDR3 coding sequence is TGTGCCAGCACCTCCTTATGGGACAGGGGCTCGAACACCGGGGAGCTGTTTTTT. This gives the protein CASTSLWDRGSNTGELFF.

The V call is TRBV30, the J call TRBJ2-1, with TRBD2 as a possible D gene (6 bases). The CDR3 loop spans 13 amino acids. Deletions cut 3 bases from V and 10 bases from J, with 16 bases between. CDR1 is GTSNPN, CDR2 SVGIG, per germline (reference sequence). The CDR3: CAWRLPPTREQFF. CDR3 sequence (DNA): TGTGCCTGGAGACTACCCCCGACTAGGGAGCAGTTCTTC.

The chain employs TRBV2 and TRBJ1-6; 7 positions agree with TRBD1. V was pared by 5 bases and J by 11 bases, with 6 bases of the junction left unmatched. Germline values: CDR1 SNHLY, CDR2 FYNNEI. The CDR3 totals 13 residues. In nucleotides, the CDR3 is TGTGCCAGCAGTTACGGGACAGCGGCACCCCTCCACTTT. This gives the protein CASSYGTAAPLHF.

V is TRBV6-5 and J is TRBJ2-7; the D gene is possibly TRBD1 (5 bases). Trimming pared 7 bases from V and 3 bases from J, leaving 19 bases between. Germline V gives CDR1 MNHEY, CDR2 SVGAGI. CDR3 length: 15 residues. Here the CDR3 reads CASNKGQGSIYEQYF. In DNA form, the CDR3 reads TGTGCCAGCAACAAGGGGCAGGGAAGCATCTACGAGCAGTACTTC.

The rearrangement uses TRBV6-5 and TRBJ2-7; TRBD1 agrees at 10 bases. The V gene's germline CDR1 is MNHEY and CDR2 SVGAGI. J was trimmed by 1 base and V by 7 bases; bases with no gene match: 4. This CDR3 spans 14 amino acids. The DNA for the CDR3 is TGTGCCAGCACTAGGACAGGGGGGTCCTACGAGCAGTACTTC. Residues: CASTRTGGSYEQYF.

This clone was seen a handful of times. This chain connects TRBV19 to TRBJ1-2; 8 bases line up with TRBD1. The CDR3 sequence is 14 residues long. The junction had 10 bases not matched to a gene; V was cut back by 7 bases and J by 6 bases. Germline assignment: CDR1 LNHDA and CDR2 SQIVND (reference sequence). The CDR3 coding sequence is TGTGCCAGTACCCTACTGCAGGGGGCAGATGGCTACACCTTC. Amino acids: CASTLLQGADGYTF.

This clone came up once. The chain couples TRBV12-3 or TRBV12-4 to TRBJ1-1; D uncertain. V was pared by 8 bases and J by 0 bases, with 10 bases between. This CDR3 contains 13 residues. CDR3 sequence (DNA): TGTGCCAGCGCCTATGACATGAACACTGAAGCTTTCTTT. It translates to CASAYDMNTEAFF.

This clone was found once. Written as DNA, the CDR3 is TGTGCCAGCTCACCACCGTCGGGAAGTCGGAACACCATATATTTT. The encoded protein is CASSPPSGSRNTIYF. The rearrangement links TRBV18 to TRBJ1-3; D gene ambiguous. Per germline, CDR1 KGHSH and CDR2 LQKENI. The length of the CDR3 is 15 residues. The germline V and J ends were trimmed by 0 bases and 7 bases, with 13 bases remaining between them.

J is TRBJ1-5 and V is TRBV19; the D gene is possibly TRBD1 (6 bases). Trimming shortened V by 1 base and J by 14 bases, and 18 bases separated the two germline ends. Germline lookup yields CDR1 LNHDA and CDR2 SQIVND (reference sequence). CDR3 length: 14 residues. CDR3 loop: CASSIADLGQPKHF. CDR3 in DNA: TGTGCCAGTAGTATAGCAGACCTCGGACAGCCAAAGCATTTT. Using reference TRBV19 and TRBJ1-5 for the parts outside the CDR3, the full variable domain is DGGITQSPKYLFRKEGQNVTLSCEQNLNHDAMYWYRQDPGQGLRLIYYSQIVNDFQKGDIAEGYSVSREKKESFPLTVTSAQKNPTAFYLCASSIADLGQPKHFGDGTRLSIL.

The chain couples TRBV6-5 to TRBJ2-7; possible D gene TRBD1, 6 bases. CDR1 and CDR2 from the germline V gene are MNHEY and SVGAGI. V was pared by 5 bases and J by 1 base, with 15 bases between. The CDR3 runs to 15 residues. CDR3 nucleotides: TGTGCCAGCAGTCCCACCGGGACATGGTCCTACGAGCAGTACTTC. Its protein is CASSPTGTWSYEQYF.

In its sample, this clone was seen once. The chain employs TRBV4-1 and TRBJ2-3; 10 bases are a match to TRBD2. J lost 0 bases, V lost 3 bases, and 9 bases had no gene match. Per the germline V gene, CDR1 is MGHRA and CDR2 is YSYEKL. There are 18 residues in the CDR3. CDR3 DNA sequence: TGCGCCAGCAGCCAGGCCTTCCTAGCGGGGGATAGCACAGATACGCAGTATTTT. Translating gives CASSQAFLAGDSTDTQYF.

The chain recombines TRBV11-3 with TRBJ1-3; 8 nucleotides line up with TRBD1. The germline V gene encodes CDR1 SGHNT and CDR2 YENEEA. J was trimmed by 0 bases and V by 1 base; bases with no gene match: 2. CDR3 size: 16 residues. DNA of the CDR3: TGTGCCAGCAGCTTAGGGACAGGGATCTCTGGAAACACCATATATTTT. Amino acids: CASSLGTGISGNTIYF.

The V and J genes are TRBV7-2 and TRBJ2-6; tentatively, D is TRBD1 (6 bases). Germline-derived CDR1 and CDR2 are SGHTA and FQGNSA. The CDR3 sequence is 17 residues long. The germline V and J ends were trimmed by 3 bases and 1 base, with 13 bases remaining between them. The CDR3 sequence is CASSFEGTRSGANVLTF. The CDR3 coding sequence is TGTGCCAGCAGCTTTGAGGGGACACGGTCTGGGGCCAACGTCCTGACTTTC.

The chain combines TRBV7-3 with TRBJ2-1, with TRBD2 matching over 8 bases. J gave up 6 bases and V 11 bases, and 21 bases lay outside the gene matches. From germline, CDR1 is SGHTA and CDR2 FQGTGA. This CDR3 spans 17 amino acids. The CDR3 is CAYPQPMGAGGTNEQFF. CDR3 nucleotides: TGTGCCTACCCTCAACCTATGGGGGCGGGGGGCACCAATGAGCAGTTCTTC.

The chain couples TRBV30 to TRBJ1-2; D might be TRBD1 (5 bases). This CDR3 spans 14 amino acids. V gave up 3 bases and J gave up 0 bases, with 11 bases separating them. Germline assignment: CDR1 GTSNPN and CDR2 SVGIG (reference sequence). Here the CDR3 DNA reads TGTGCCTGGAGCGGGACTCTTTCTAACTATGGCTACACCTTC. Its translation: CAWSGTLSNYGYTF.

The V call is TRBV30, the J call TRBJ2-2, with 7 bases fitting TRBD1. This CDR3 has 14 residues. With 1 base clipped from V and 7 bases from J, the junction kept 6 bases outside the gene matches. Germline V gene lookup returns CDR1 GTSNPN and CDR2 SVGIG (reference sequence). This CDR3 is CAWSEDRYIGELFF. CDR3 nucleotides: TGTGCCTGGAGTGAGGACAGGTACATCGGGGAGCTGTTTTTT.

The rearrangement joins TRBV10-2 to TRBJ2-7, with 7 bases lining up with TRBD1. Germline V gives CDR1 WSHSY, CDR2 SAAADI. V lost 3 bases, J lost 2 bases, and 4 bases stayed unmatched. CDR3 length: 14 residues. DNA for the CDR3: TGCGCCAGCAGTGACGGAGACAGGGCCTACGAGCAGTACTTC. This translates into CASSDGDRAYEQYF.

The CDR3 protein is CASSPGLYEQYF. The CDR3 coding sequence is TGCGCCAGCAGTCCGGGACTATACGAGCAGTACTTC. The chain employs TRBV10-2 and TRBJ2-7; TRBD2 aligns across 7 bases. The CDR3 runs to 12 residues. V lost 5 bases, J lost 4 bases, and 2 bases stayed unmatched. Germline CDR1 reads WSHSY; CDR2 reads SAAADI.

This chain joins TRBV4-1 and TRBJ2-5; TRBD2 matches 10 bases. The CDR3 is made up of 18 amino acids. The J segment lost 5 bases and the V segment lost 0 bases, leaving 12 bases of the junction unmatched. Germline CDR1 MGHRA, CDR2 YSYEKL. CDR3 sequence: CASSQDPYTSGIGETQYF. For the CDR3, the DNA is TGCGCCAGCAGCCAAGATCCCTATACTAGCGGGATAGGCGAGACCCAGTACTTC.

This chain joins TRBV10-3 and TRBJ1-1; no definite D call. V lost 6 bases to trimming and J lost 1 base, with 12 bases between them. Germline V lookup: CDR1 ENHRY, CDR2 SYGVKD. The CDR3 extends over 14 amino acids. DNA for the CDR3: TGTGCCATCAGGTCCGACACAAAGAACACTGAAGCTTTCTTT. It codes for CAIRSDTKNTEAFF.